This TCR beta chain was obtained from a study of CD4 T cells in relation to SARS-CoV-2 and coronaviruses. Assay: immunoSEQ multiplex PCR; the TCRdb copy retains only in-frame clones and omits some. Of around 20,000 clones listed, approximately 78% are singletons. The ends lost 0 bases at V and 0 bases at J; junction bases unmatched: 3. This CDR3 has 17 residues. Germline V gene sequence: CDR1 KGHDR, CDR2 SFDVKD. Before the COVID-19 pandemic, during about 2011-2019, CD4+ T cells were taken from unexposed donors. The cells were cultured for 9 to 11 days before CD4+ T cells were isolated. Regarding this clone: Its antigen is still unknown.

Material: CD4+ T cells from PBMCs, cultured in vitro. The sequence came from a human donor in good health. The chain joins TRBV24-1 to TRBJ2-2, with 7 bases aligning to TRBD1. This chain's CDR3 is CATSDLEGQTNTGELFF. The CDR3, as DNA: TGTGCCACCAGTGATTTGGAGGGACAGACGAACACCGGGGAGCTGTTTTTT.